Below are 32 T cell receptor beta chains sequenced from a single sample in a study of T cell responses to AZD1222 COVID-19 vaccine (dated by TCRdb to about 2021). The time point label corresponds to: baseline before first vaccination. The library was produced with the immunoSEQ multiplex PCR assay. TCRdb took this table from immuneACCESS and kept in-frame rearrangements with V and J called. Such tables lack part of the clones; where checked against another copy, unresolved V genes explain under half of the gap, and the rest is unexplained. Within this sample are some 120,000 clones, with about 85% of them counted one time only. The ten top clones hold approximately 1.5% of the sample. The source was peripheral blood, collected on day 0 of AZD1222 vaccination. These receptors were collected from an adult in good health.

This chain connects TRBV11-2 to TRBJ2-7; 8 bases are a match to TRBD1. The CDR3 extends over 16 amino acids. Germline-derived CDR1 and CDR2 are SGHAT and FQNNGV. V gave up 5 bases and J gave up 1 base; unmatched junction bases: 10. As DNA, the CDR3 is TGTGCCAGCAGCCCTCCCCGGACAGGGAAGTCCTACGAGCAGTACTTC. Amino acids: CASSPPRTGKSYEQYF.

The CDR3 is CASSYVGGEGGYTF. The CDR3 region has the DNA TGCGCCAGCAGCTACGTCGGGGGAGAAGGTGGCTACACCTTC. This chain connects TRBV4-3 to TRBJ1-2; tentative D call: TRBD1 (5 bases). This CDR3 has 14 amino acids. V lost 5 bases to trimming and J lost 7 bases, with 17 bases between them. Per germline, CDR1 LGHNA and CDR2 YSLEER.

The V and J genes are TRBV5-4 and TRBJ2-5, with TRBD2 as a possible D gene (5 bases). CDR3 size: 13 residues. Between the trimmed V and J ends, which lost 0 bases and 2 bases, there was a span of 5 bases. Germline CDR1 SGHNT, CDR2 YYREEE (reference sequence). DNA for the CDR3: TGTGCCAGCAGCTTGGGACTACAAGAGACCCAGTACTTC. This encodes CASSLGLQETQYF.

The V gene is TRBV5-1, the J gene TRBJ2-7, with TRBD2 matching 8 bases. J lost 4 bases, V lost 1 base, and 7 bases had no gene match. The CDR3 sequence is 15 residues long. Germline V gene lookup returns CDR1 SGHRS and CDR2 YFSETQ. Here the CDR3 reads CASSLSPAGDYEQYF. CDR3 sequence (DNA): TGCGCCAGCAGCTTGTCACCAGCGGGGGATTACGAGCAGTACTTC. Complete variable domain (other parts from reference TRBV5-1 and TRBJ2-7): KAGVTQTPRYLIKTRGQQVTLSCSPISGHRSVSWYQQTPGQGLQFLFEYFSETQRNKGNFPGRFSGRQFSNSRSEMNVSTLELGDSALYLCASSLSPAGDYEQYFGPGTRLTVT.

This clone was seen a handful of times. CDR3 in amino acids: CASTPGQAALEQYF. The CDR3 DNA follows: TGCGCCAGCACCCCCGGACAAGCCGCCCTCGAGCAGTACTTC. This chain connects TRBV10-2 to TRBJ2-7; maybe TRBD1 (5 bases). This CDR3 comprises 14 residues. The V gene's germline CDR1 is WSHSY and CDR2 SAAADI. Trimming left V 7 bases short and J 6 bases short, with 19 bases between.

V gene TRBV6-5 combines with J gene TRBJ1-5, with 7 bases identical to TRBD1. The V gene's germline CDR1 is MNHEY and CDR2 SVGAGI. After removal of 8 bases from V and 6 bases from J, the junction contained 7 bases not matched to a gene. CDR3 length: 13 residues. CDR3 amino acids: CASGDSLGQPQHF. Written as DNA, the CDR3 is TGTGCCAGCGGGGACAGTCTAGGTCAGCCCCAGCATTTT.

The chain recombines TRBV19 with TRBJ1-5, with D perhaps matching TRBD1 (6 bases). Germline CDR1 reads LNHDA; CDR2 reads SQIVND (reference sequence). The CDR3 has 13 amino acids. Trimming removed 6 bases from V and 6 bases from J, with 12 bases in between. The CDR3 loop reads CASSTGMTQPQHF. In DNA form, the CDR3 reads TGTGCCAGTAGCACAGGGATGACTCAGCCCCAGCATTTT.

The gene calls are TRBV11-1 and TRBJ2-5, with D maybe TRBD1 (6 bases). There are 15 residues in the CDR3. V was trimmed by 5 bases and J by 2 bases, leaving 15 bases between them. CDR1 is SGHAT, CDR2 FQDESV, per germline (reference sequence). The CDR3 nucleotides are TGTGCCAGCAGCCCCTCGGTCGGACAGCAAGAGACCCAGTACTTC. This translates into CASSPSVGQQETQYF.

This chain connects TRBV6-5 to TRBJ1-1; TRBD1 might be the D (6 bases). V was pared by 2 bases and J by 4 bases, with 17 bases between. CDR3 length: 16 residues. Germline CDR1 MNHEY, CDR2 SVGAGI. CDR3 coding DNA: TGTGCCAGCAGTTACCCCGGCAGGGGCTTGGGCACTGAAGCTTTCTTT. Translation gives CASSYPGRGLGTEAFF.

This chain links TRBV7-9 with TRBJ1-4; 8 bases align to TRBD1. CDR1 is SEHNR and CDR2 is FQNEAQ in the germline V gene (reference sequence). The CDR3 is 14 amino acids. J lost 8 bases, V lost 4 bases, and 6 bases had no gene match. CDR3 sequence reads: CASSSWTGKEKLFF. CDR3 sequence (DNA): TGTGCCAGCAGCTCATGGACAGGGAAGGAAAAACTGTTTTTT.

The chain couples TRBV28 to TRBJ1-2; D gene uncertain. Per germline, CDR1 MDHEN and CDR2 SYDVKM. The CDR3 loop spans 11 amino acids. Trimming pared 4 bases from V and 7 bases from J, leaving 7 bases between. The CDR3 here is CASSSHRGYTF. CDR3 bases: TGTGCCAGCAGTTCCCATCGTGGCTACACCTTC.

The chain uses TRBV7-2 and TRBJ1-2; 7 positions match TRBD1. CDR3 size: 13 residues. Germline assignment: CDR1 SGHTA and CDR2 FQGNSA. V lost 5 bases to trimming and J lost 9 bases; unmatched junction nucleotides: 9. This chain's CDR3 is CASSKTGVRSYTF. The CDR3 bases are TGTGCCAGCAGCAAAACAGGGGTGAGAAGCTACACCTTC.

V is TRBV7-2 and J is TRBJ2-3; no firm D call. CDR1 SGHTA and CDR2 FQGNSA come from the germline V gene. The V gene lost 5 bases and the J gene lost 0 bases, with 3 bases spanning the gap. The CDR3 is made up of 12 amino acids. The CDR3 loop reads CASSPSTDTQYF. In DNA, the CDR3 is TGTGCCAGCAGCCCCAGCACAGATACGCAGTATTTT.

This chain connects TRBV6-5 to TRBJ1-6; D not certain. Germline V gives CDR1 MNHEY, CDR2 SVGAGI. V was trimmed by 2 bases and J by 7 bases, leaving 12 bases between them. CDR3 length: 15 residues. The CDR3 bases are TGTGCCAGCAGTTACGGAGGTATCGAGAATTCACCCCTCCACTTT. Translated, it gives CASSYGGIENSPLHF.

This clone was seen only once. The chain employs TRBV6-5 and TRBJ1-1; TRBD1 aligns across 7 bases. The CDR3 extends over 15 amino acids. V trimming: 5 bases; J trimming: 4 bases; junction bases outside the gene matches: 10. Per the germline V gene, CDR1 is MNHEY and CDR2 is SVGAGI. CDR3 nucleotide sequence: TGTGCCAGCAGTCCATCCCAGACAGGGTTCACTGAAGCTTTCTTT. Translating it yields CASSPSQTGFTEAFF.

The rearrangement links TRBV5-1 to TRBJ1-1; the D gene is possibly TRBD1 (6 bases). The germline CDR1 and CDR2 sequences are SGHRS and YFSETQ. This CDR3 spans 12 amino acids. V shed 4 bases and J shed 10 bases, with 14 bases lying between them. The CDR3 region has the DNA TGCGCCAGCAGCCCACAGGGAACCGTAGCTTTCTTT. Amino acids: CASSPQGTVAFF.

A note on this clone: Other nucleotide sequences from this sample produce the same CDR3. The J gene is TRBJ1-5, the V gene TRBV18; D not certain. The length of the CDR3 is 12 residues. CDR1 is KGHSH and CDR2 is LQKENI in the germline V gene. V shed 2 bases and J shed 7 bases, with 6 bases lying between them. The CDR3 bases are TGTGCCAGCTCACCAGGAGACCAGCCCCAGCATTTT. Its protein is CASSPGDQPQHF.

CDR3 region: CASSPGVDNQPQHF. CDR3 DNA sequence: TGCGCCAGCAGCCCAGGAGTCGACAATCAGCCCCAGCATTTT. This chain uses TRBV5-1 with TRBJ1-5, with D unclear. CDR3 length equals 14 residues. V gave up 4 bases and J gave up 3 bases, with 11 bases separating them. Germline V CDR1 and CDR2: SGHRS, YFSETQ.

Here the CDR3 reads CASSQESLAGYTF. DNA for the CDR3: TGCGCCAGCAGCCAAGAGTCTCTAGCTGGCTACACCTTC. The chain links TRBV4-1 to TRBJ1-2; D remains unclear. The CDR3 sequence is 13 residues long. Germline V gene sequence: CDR1 MGHRA, CDR2 YSYEKL. Trimming stripped 0 bases from V and 7 bases from J, with 9 bases between.

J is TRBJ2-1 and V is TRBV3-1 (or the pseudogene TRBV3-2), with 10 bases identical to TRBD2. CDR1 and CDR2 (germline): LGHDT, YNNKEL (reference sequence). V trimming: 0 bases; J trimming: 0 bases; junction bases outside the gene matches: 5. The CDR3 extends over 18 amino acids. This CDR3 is CASSQDKRGGSSYNEQFF. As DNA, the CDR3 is TGTGCCAGCAGCCAAGACAAGCGGGGGGGTAGCTCCTACAATGAGCAGTTCTTC.

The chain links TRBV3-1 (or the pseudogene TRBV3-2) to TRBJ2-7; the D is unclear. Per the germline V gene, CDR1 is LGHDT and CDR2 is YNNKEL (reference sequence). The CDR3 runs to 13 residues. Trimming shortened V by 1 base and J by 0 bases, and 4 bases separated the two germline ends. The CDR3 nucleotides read TGTGCCAGCAGCCAAGGAATCTCCTACGAGCAGTACTTC. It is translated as CASSQGISYEQYF.

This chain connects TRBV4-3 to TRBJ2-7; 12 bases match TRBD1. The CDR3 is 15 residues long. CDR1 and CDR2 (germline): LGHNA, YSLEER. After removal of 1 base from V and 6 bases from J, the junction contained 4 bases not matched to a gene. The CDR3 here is CASSQGWGQGAEQYF. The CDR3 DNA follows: TGCGCCAGCAGCCAAGGCTGGGGACAGGGGGCCGAGCAGTACTTC.

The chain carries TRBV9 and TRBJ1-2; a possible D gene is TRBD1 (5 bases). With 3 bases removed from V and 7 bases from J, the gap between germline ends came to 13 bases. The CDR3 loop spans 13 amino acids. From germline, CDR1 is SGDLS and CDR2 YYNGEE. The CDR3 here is CASSGLVGAGYTF. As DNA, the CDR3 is TGTGCCAGCAGCGGCCTCGTCGGGGCTGGCTACACCTTC.

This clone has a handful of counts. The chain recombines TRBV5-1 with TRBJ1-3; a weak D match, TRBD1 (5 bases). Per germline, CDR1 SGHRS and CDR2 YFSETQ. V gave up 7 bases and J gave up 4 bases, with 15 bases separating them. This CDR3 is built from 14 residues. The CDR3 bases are TGCGCCAGCCACGCCGGGACGGTCGGAAACACCATATATTTT. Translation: CASHAGTVGNTIYF. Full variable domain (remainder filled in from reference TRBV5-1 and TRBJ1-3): KAGVTQTPRYLIKTRGQQVTLSCSPISGHRSVSWYQQTPGQGLQFLFEYFSETQRNKGNFPGRFSGRQFSNSRSEMNVSTLELGDSALYLCASHAGTVGNTIYFGEGSWLTVV.

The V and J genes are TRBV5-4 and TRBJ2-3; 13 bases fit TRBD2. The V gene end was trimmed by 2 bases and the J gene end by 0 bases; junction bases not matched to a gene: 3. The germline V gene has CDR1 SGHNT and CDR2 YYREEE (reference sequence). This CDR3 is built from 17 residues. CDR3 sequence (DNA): TGTGCCAGCAGCTTTACTAGCGGGGGGGGGAGCACAGATACGCAGTATTTT. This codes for CASSFTSGGGSTDTQYF. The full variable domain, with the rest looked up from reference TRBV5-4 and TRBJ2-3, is ETGVTQSPTHLIKTRGQQVTLRCSSQSGHNTVSWYQQALGQGPQFIFQYYREEENGRGNFPPRFSGLQFPNYSSELNVNALELDDSALYLCASSFTSGGGSTDTQYFGPGTRLTVL.

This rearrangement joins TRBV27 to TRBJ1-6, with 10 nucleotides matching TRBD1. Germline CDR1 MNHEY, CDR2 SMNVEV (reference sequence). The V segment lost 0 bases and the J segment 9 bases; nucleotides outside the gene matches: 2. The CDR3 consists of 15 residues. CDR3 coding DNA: TGTGCCAGCAGTTTATCCGGGACAGGGGTTTCACCCCTCCACTTT. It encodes CASSLSGTGVSPLHF.

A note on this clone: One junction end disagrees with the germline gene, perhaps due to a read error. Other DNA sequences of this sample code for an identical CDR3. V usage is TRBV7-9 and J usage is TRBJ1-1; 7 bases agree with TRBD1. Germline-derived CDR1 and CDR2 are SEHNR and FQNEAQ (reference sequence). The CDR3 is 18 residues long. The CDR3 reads CASSFDFPLQGKNTEAFF. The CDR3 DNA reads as TGTGCCAGCAGCTTCGATTTTCCCTTACAGGGGAAGAACACCGAAGCTTTCTTT.

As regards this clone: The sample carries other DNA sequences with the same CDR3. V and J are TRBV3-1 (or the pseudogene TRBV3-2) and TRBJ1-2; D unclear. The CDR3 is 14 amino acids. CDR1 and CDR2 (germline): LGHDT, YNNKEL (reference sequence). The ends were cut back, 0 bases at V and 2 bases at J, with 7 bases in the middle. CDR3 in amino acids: CASSQEVGNYGYTF. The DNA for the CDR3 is TGTGCCAGCAGCCAAGAGGTGGGGAACTATGGCTACACCTTC.

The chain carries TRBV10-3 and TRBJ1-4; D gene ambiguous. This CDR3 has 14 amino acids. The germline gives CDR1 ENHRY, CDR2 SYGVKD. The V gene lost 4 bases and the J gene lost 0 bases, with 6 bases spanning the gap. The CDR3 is CAISGSATNEKLFF. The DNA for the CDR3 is TGTGCCATCAGTGGGAGCGCAACTAATGAAAAACTGTTTTTT.

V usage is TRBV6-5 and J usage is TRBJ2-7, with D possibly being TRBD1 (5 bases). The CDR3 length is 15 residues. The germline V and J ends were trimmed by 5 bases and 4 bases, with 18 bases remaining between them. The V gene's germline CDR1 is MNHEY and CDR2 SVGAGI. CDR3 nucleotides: TGTGCCAGCAGTCCCTCAGGGTCCAACCCGTACGAGCAGTACTTC. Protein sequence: CASSPSGSNPYEQYF.

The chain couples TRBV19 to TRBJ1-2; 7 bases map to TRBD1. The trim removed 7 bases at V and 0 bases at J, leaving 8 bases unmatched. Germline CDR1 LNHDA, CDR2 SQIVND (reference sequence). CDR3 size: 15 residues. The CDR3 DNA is TGTGCCAGTACTCCAACAGGGGCAGCTAACTATGGCTACACCTTC. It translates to CASTPTGAANYGYTF.

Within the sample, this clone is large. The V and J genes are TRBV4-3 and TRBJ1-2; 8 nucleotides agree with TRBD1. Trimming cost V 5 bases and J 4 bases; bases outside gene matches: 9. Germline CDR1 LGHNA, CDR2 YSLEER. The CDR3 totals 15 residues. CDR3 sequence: CASSDMDRVGYGYTF. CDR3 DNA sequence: TGCGCCAGCAGCGACATGGACAGGGTGGGCTATGGCTACACCTTC.